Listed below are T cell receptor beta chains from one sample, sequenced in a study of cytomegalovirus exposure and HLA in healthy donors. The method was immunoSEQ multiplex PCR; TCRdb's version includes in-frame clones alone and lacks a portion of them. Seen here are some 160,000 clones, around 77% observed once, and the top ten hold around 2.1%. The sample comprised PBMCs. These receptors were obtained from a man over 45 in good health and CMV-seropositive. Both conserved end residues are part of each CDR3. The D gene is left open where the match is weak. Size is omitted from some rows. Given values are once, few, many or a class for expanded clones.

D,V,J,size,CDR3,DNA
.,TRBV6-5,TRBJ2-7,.,CASSDSLSSYEQYF,TGTGCCAGCAGTGACAGCTTGAGCTCCTACGAGCAGTACTTC
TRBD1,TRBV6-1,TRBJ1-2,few,CASSTGGWYGYTF,TGTGCCAGCAGTACAGGGGGATGGTATGGCTACACCTTC
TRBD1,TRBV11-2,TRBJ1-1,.,CASSFSGGVTEAFF,TGTGCCAGCAGCTTTTCAGGGGGCGTCACTGAAGCTTTCTTT
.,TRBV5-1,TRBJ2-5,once,CASSLGQSWETQYF,TGCGCCAGCAGCCTCGGACAGTCCTGGGAGACCCAGTACTTC
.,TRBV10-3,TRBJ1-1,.,CATQTSMNTEAFF,TGTGCCACGCAGACATCTATGAACACTGAAGCTTTCTTT
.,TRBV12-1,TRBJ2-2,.,CASSFFPWASVSGELFF,TGTGCCAGCAGCTTTTTTCCGTGGGCCTCGGTCTCCGGGGAGCTGTTTTTT
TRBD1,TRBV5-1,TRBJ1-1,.,CASSRQGDTEAFF,TGCGCCAGCTCCAGACAGGGGGACACTGAAGCTTTCTTT
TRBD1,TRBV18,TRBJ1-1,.,CASSPGTGGTEAFF,TGTGCCAGCTCACCAGGGACAGGGGGCACTGAAGCTTTCTTT
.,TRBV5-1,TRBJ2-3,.,CASSTTEADTQYF,TGCGCCAGCAGCACGACAGAAGCAGATACGCAGTATTTT
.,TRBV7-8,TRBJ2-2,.,CASSLVNGELFF,TGTGCCAGCAGCTTAGTTAACGGGGAGCTGTTTTTT
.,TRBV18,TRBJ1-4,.,CASSPPQNEKLFF,TGTGCCAGCTCACCACCTCAAAATGAAAAACTGTTTTTT
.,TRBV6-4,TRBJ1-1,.,CASSRVRGTEAFF,TGTGCCAGCAGTAGGGTGAGGGGGACTGAAGCTTTCTTT
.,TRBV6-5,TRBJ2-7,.,CATLRDTSSYEQYF,TGTGCCACCCTCCGGGACACCTCCTCCTACGAGCAGTACTTC
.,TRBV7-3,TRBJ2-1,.,CASSLSRSGDEQFF,TGTGCCAGCAGCTTATCCAGATCAGGGGATGAGCAGTTCTTC
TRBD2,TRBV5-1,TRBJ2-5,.,CASSLAALAGAQETQYF,TGCGCCAGCAGCTTGGCTGCGCTAGCGGGGGCCCAAGAGACCCAGTACTTC
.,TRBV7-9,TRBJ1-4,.,CASSPQGRVTNEKLFF,TGTGCCAGCAGCCCTCAGGGGAGGGTCACTAATGAAAAACTGTTTTTT
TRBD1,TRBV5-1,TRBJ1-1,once,CASSSRQGALNTEAFF,TGCGCCAGCAGCTCCCGACAGGGGGCTTTAAACACTGAAGCTTTCTTT
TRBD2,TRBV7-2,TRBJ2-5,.,CASSVDSGGQMETQYF,TGTGCCAGCAGCGTAGACTCGGGGGGGCAGATGGAGACCCAGTACTTC
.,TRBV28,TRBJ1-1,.,CASSLPVMNTEAFF,TGTGCCAGCAGTTTACCGGTCATGAACACTGAAGCTTTCTTT
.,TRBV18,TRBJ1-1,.,CASSLNNRAMNTEAFF,TGTGCCAGCTCATTAAATAACAGGGCCATGAACACTGAAGCTTTCTTT
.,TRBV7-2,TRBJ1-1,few,CASSLAGVMVTEAFF,TGTGCCAGCAGCTTAGCCGGTGTGATGGTTACTGAAGCTTTCTTT
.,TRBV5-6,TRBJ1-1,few,CASSFRANTEAFF,TGTGCCAGCAGCTTCAGGGCGAACACTGAAGCTTTCTTT
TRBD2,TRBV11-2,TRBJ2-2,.,CASSSQVAGLNTGELFF,TGTGCCAGCAGCTCCCAGGTAGCGGGTCTAAACACCGGGGAGCTGTTTTTT
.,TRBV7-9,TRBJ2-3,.,CASRADPDTQYF,TGTGCCAGCAGGGCCGATCCAGATACGCAGTATTTT
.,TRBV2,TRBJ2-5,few,CASKAGAVAETQYF,TGTGCCAGCAAGGCGGGGGCCGTAGCGGAGACCCAGTACTTC
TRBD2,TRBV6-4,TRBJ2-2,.,CASSDSSGGANTGELFF,TGTGCCAGCAGTGACTCTAGCGGGGGGGCCAACACCGGGGAGCTGTTTTTT
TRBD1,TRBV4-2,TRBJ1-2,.,CASSQDRAGGNYGYTF,TGTGCCAGCAGCCAAGATCGGGCAGGGGGCAACTATGGCTACACCTTC
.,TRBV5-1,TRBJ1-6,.,CASTGTGHQTSSYNSPLHF,TGCGCCAGCACGGGGACGGGACACCAAACAAGCTCCTATAATTCACCCCTCCACTTT
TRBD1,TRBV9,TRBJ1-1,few,CASSVDTGGRAFF,TGTGCCAGCAGCGTAGATACAGGGGGAAGAGCTTTCTTT